Sequencing of this T cell receptor beta chain was carried out in a study of T cells in Graves' hyperthyroidism and ophthalmopathy. Study overall: Specimen type is peripheral blood, collected at initial diagnosis prior to any treatment.

Diagnoses were established using clinical symptoms, serum thyroxine and TRAb, thyroid ultrasound and orbital computed tomography. RNA transcripts yielded amplified TCR beta CDR3 regions. RT-PCR in the first round (using the HTBI primer set) targeted the TCR CDR3. TCRdb used MiXCR to reprocess the multiplex PCR reads, holding one entry per CDR3 protein. This sample has 250,000 to 300,000 distinct CDR3 sequences, with around 19% found just once. This clonotype was picked up many times. CDR3 length: 15 residues. With 1 base clipped from V and 2 bases from J, the junction kept 5 bases outside the gene matches. Looked up from germline, CDR1 is DFQATT and CDR2 is SNEGSKA (reference sequence).

Specimen: blood. The chain joins TRBV20-1 to TRBJ2-5, with TRBD2 identical over 9 bases. This clonotype originated in a man over 45 with Graves' ophthalmopathy. The CDR3 here is CSARGAGGTQETQYF. Written as DNA, the CDR3 is TGCAGTGCTAGAGGGGCGGGAGGGACTCAAGAGACCCAGTACTTC.